One sample yielded the 16 T cell receptor beta chains listed below, sequenced in a study of CD8 T cells in Susac syndrome. With random hexamers, roughly 0.45 to 1 ug RNA was reverse transcribed. TCRdb independently ran MiXCR on the immunoSEQ multiplex PCR reads; one entry per CDR3 protein. The sample lists 200,000 to 250,000 distinct CDR3 sequences; 95% were seen once. Material for sequencing was CD4+ T cells from PBMCs. These receptors originate from a human donor with multiple sclerosis.

The gene calls are TRBV9 and TRBJ2-7; 9 bases map to TRBD1. V shed 2 bases, J shed 3 bases, and the junction held 3 bases outside the gene matches. Per the germline V gene, CDR1 is SGDLS and CDR2 is YYNGEE. The CDR3 totals 14 residues. CDR3 bases: TGTGCCAGCAGCGTCACGGGACAGGGCTACGAGCAGTACTTC. Translation: CASSVTGQGYEQYF.

This chain joins TRBV7-9 and TRBJ2-6; 7 bases match TRBD1. This CDR3 is built from 16 residues. V shed 5 bases, J shed 2 bases, and the junction held 6 bases outside the gene matches. The germline V gene has CDR1 SEHNR and CDR2 FQNEAQ (reference sequence). In DNA, the CDR3 is TGTGCCAGCAGCGCGACAGGGCTTCCTGGGGCCAACGTCCTGACTTTC. Amino acids: CASSATGLPGANVLTF.

The chain joins TRBV20-1 to TRBJ2-7, with unresolved D. The V end was cut by 1 base, the J end by 3 bases, with 10 bases between. The CDR3 contains 13 residues. CDR1 is DFQATT, CDR2 SNEGSKA, per germline (reference sequence). The DNA for the CDR3 is TGCAGTGCTAGAGTGGGGAATAACTACGAGCAGTACTTC. Translation gives CSARVGNNYEQYF.

The chain joins TRBV28 to TRBJ2-3; 14 positions agree with TRBD2. The CDR3 contains 19 residues. The J segment lost 3 bases and the V segment lost 4 bases, leaving 12 bases of the junction unmatched. Germline CDR1 and CDR2: MDHEN and SYDVKM. The CDR3 sequence: CASSSSGLAGVGRTDTQYF. DNA of the CDR3: TGTGCCAGCAGTTCCTCGGGACTAGCGGGAGTGGGACGGACAGATACGCAGTATTTT. The full variable domain, in which reference TRBV28 and TRBJ2-3 provide the parts outside the CDR3, is DVKVTQSSRYLVKRTGEKVFLECVQDMDHENMFWYRQDPGLGLRLIYFSYDVKMKEKGDIPEGYSVSREKKERFSLILESASTNQTSMYLCASSSSGLAGVGRTDTQYFGPGTRLTVL.

The chain employs TRBV29-1 and TRBJ2-7, with 12 positions matching TRBD2. CDR3 length: 15 amino acids. Germline CDR1 SQVTM, CDR2 ANQGSEA. The J segment lost 5 bases and the V segment lost 0 bases, leaving 5 bases of the junction unmatched. In DNA, the CDR3 is TGCAGCGTTGAAGACGGACTAGCGGGATTTGACGAGCAGTACTTC. Translation gives CSVEDGLAGFDEQYF.

The chain recombines TRBV2 with TRBJ2-1, with 7 bases matching TRBD2. V was clipped by 2 bases and J by 9 bases; unmatched bases: 7. This CDR3 is built from 14 residues. CDR1 is SNHLY and CDR2 is FYNNEI in the germline V gene. The CDR3 loop reads CASSESGVPTEQFF. The CDR3, as DNA: TGTGCCAGCAGTGAAAGCGGGGTCCCGACTGAGCAGTTCTTC. Full variable domain (remainder filled in from reference TRBV2 and TRBJ2-1): EPEVTQTPSHQVTQMGQEVILRCVPISNHLYFYWYRQILGQKVEFLVSFYNNEISEKSEIFDDQFSVERPDGSNFTLKIRSTKLEDSAMYFCASSESGVPTEQFFGPGTRLTVL.

This clonotype appeared once. V is TRBV29-1 and J is TRBJ1-1; D is possibly TRBD1 (6 bases). Deletions cut 6 bases from V and 9 bases from J, with 14 bases between. The CDR3 contains 11 residues. Germline-derived CDR1 and CDR2 are SQVTM and ANQGSEA. The CDR3 DNA sequence: TGCAGCGTGGGTTCACAGGGAAAAGCTTTCTTT. It is translated as CSVGSQGKAFF.

The chain couples TRBV12-3 or TRBV12-4 to TRBJ2-7; D is uncertain. V lost 6 bases and J lost 0, with 9 bases in between. The CDR3 consists of 13 residues. CDR3 nucleotides: TGTGCCAGCAGATTTGACGCCTCCTACGAGCAGTACTTC. This sequence encodes CASRFDASYEQYF.

V is TRBV5-1 and J is TRBJ2-1, with D possibly matching TRBD2 (6 bases). V gave up 0 bases and J gave up 4 bases, with 11 bases separating them. Germline V gene data show CDR1 as SGHRS and CDR2 as YFSETQ. The CDR3 is 15 residues long. The CDR3 reads CASSLDFGGYNEQFF. For the CDR3, the DNA is TGCGCCAGCAGCTTGGATTTTGGAGGGTACAATGAGCAGTTCTTC.

The chain recombines TRBV3-1 with TRBJ2-1, with TRBD1 as a possible D gene (5 bases). The CDR3 loop spans 13 amino acids. V was cut by 5 bases and J by 8 bases, with 13 bases left in between. Germline-derived CDR1 and CDR2 are LGHDT and YNNKEL (reference sequence). DNA for the CDR3: TGTGCCAGCAGCGCGACAGTTTTCGATGAGCAGTTCTTC. Its protein product is CASSATVFDEQFF.

The chain employs TRBV6-1 and TRBJ1-2, with D possibly matching TRBD1 (5 bases). The CDR3 runs to 14 residues. The germline V gene encodes CDR1 MNHNS and CDR2 SASEGT. The ends were cut back, 5 bases at V and 4 bases at J, with 14 bases in the middle. DNA of the CDR3: TGTGCCAGCAGTAATCCGGGACGGATCTATGGCTACACCTTC. Translating it yields CASSNPGRIYGYTF.

This chain uses TRBV2 with TRBJ2-1; possibly TRBD2 for D (7 bases). The germline V gene has CDR1 SNHLY and CDR2 FYNNEI. V dropped 4 bases and J dropped 4 bases, with 14 bases sitting between them. The length of the CDR3 is 15 residues. The CDR3 reads CASSAGGGPYNEQFF. The CDR3 bases are TGTGCCAGCAGTGCCGGCGGGGGCCCTTACAATGAGCAGTTCTTC.

The chain uses TRBV23-1 and TRBJ2-3; no clear D. TRBV23-1 counts as an open reading frame of uncertain function. The CDR3 is 16 residues long. Deletions cut 6 bases from V and 1 base from J, with 17 bases between. The DNA of the CDR3 is TGCGCCAGCAGCCACTATTTAGGAAAACGCACAGATACGCAGTATTTT. This gives the protein CASSHYLGKRTDTQYF.

This clonotype has just one count. The chain is built from TRBV11-2 and TRBJ2-5; 13 bases map to TRBD2. With V trimmed by 5 bases and J by 5 bases, 8 bases remained unmatched. This CDR3 has 16 amino acids. Germline V gene lookup returns CDR1 SGHAT and CDR2 FQNNGV. For the CDR3, the DNA is TGTGCCAGCAGCACGAGACTAGCGGGGGGTCGGGAGACCCAGTACTTC. It translates to CASSTRLAGGRETQYF.

This rearrangement joins TRBV4-1 to TRBJ2-6; 9 nucleotides line up with TRBD1. V lost 0 bases and J lost 0; bases outside the gene matches: 6. Germline lookup yields CDR1 MGHRA and CDR2 YSYEKL. The CDR3 totals 19 residues. DNA of the CDR3: TGCGCCAGCAGCCAAGACGAAACAGGGGGCTACTCTGGGGCCAACGTCCTGACTTTC. It codes for CASSQDETGGYSGANVLTF.

This chain uses TRBV2 with TRBJ2-2; no firm D call. Per the germline V gene, CDR1 is SNHLY and CDR2 is FYNNEI. This CDR3 is 16 amino acids long. Trimming cost V 3 bases and J 1 base, with 12 bases left between them. CDR3 sequence (DNA): TGTGCCAGCAGTGATATATCCATAGTGAACACCGGGGAGCTGTTTTTT. This translates into CASSDISIVNTGELFF.